This T cell receptor beta chain was obtained from a study of breast tumors, draining lymph nodes, adjacent tissues (TCRdb year 2016). Context from the whole study: The study compared TCR beta repertoires across tumor, adjacent nontumor tissue and axillary lymph nodes from breast cancer patients. In human breast cancer, the study set out to evaluate how tumor, surrounding tissue and draining lymph node repertoires relate to one another and whether T cells may move between these sites.

This clonotype has at least ten counts. The target of this receptor is not known. Base qualities are not at hand, and no much larger clone is one base apart. The listed sequencing device is Illumina HiSeq 2000. TCR beta chain libraries were generated by multiplex PCR amplification. High-throughput sequencing was used to analyze the amplified TCR beta chain products. TCRdb itself trimmed the public reads at Q25 with fastp, ran MiXCR and retained productive beta chains. Every distinct CDR3 protein forms one entry, paired with its most common genes and DNA. The sample includes roughly 100,000 distinct CDR3 sequences, with 30% observed a single time. Clones ranked in the top ten supply about 6% of the sample. CDR1 and CDR2, per the germline V gene, are SGDLS and YYNGEE. V loses 0 bases, J loses 7 bases, and the germline ends lie 8 bases apart. From cysteine to phenylalanine, the CDR3 is 13 amino acids long. Only the CDR3 DNA stays, 39 bases, in frame from base 1.

The lymph node samples were taken from the axillary draining lymph nodes of breast cancer patients. Results the study describes overall, beyond this receptor: Tumors showed preferential V and J gene usage, and their T-cell repertoire diversity fell below that of lymph nodes yet above that of nontumor tissue. Tumor and nontumor tissue repertoires were found to be significantly more similar in luminal-like than in basal-like breast cancer. The conclusion that tumor T cells originate in lymph nodes was framed as consistent with a hypothesis rather than directly demonstrated. A scenario in which most tumor T cells derive from the lymph node and then expand within tumor tissue was judged to be consistent with the data.

The sequence was obtained from a female donor with breast cancer. Some clones in this sample may be carry-over from other donors' samples. The sequenced sample consisted of axillary lymph node tissue. The chain was built from TRBV9 and TRBJ2-1, with the D gene too uncertain to name. The nucleotides are TGTGCCAGCAGCGTAGAACTTGCAAATGAGCAGTTCTTC. Its product reads: CASSVELANEQFF.